The 18 T cell receptor beta chains reported below all come from one sample, sequenced in a study of cytomegalovirus exposure and HLA in healthy donors. A multiplex PCR was run with 60 Vbeta primers and 13 Jbeta primers. Sequencing used immunoSEQ multiplex PCR; TCRdb keeps in-frame clones, though not all of them. Of some 150,000 clones detected, approximately 78% appear once; the ten largest clones hold around 2.3%. The sample consisted of PBMCs. All receptors come from a human donor in good health.

DNA of the CDR3: TGTGCCAGCAGCCCACAGGGGGCGAACACTGAAGCTTTCTTT. Amino acids: CASSPQGANTEAFF. The chain carries TRBV2 and TRBJ1-1; 9 positions match TRBD1. In germline, CDR1 is SNHLY, CDR2 FYNNEI. The CDR3 has 14 amino acids. V shed 6 bases and J 1 base; nucleotides not matched to a gene: 3.

The V and J genes are TRBV11-2 and TRBJ1-1, with no clear D. V gave up 2 bases and J gave up 5 bases, with 9 bases separating them. The CDR3 is 13 amino acids. Per the germline V gene, CDR1 is SGHAT and CDR2 is FQNNGV. CDR3 DNA sequence: TGTGCCAGCAGCTTAAGTCGGGGAACTGAAGCTTTCTTT. It encodes CASSLSRGTEAFF.

V and J are TRBV9 and TRBJ1-6, with TRBD1 matching over 7 bases. V shed 4 bases and J 7 bases; nucleotides not matched to a gene: 8. The germline gives CDR1 SGDLS, CDR2 YYNGEE. This CDR3 is 15 amino acids long. The CDR3 here is CASSLWDRANSPLHF. CDR3 coding DNA: TGTGCCAGCAGCTTATGGGACAGAGCGAATTCACCCCTCCACTTT.

V usage is TRBV7-2 and J usage is TRBJ2-6, with TRBD1 matching 10 bases. Trimming took 5 bases from V and 4 from J; bases not matched to a gene: 8. Looked up from germline, CDR1 is SGHTA and CDR2 is FQGNSA. This CDR3 is built from 17 residues. CDR3 DNA sequence: TGTGCCAGCAGCATCCGACAGGGGGCGGGCGGGGCCAACGTCCTGACTTTC. As protein: CASSIRQGAGGANVLTF.

J is TRBJ1-1 and V is TRBV10-3, with D perhaps TRBD1 (6 bases). In germline, CDR1 is ENHRY, CDR2 SYGVKD. V lost 6 bases and J lost 0, with 14 bases in between. CDR3 length: 15 residues. The CDR3 here is CAIRPQGAMNTEAFF. The DNA for the CDR3 is TGTGCCATCAGGCCACAGGGTGCCATGAACACTGAAGCTTTCTTT.

This chain joins TRBV19 and TRBJ2-2; TRBD1 is a possible D gene (5 bases). Germline V lookup: CDR1 LNHDA, CDR2 SQIVND (reference sequence). The CDR3 extends over 12 amino acids. Trimming removed 6 bases at V and 9 bases at J, with 11 bases between. The CDR3 bases are TGTGCCAGTAGCCCGCAGGGATGGGAGCTGTTTTTT. Translating it yields CASSPQGWELFF.

This clone was detected only a few times. CDR3 in amino acids: CASSDGTDPNTIYF. CDR3 coding DNA: TGTGCCAGCAGCGACGGGACAGATCCAAACACCATATATTTT. The V gene is TRBV9, the J gene TRBJ1-3; 7 bases are a match to TRBD1. V shed 3 bases and J 6 bases; nucleotides not matched to a gene: 6. There are 14 residues in the CDR3. Germline values: CDR1 SGDLS, CDR2 YYNGEE. The full variable domain, in which reference TRBV9 and TRBJ1-3 provide the parts outside the CDR3, is DSGVTQTPKHLITATGQRVTLRCSPRSGDLSVYWYQQSLDQGLQFLIQYYNGEERAKGNILERFSAQQFPDLHSELNLSSLELGDSALYFCASSDGTDPNTIYFGEGSWLTVV.

The V and J genes are TRBV19 and TRBJ1-2; D may be TRBD1 (5 bases). Looked up from germline, CDR1 is LNHDA and CDR2 is SQIVND (reference sequence). The CDR3 loop spans 13 amino acids. The V end lost 3 bases, the J end lost 3 bases, and 8 bases lay between the germline ends. This chain's CDR3 is CASSMGGYYGYTF. In DNA, the CDR3 is TGTGCCAGTAGTATGGGGGGTTACTATGGCTACACCTTC.

This chain links TRBV5-1 with TRBJ2-6, with TRBD2 as a possible D gene (5 bases). The germline V and J ends were trimmed by 0 bases and 3 bases, with 13 bases remaining between them. CDR1 is SGHRS, CDR2 YFSETQ, per germline. This CDR3 is built from 17 residues. DNA of the CDR3: TGCGCCAGCAGCTTGGCCCGATTCGGGGATGGGGCCAACGTCCTGACTTTC. This codes for CASSLARFGDGANVLTF.

The V gene is TRBV7-9, the J gene TRBJ1-1, with D perhaps matching TRBD1 (5 bases). The ends were cut back, 4 bases at V and 6 bases at J, with 18 bases in the middle. Germline lookup yields CDR1 SEHNR and CDR2 FQNEAQ (reference sequence). The CDR3 runs 15 residues. The CDR3 region has the DNA TGTGCCAGCAGCTACGGCAGGGTGACCTGGGCTGAAGCTTTCTTT. Its translation: CASSYGRVTWAEAFF.

This chain uses TRBV7-9 with TRBJ1-6, with D unclear. V lost 2 bases and J 8 bases, leaving 13 bases between the germline ends. This CDR3 spans 15 amino acids. Germline CDR1 is SEHNR and CDR2 is FQNEAQ (reference sequence). The DNA of the CDR3 is TGTGCCAGCAGCTTATATCCGACTGCTGATTCACCCCTCCACTTT. It yields the protein CASSLYPTADSPLHF.

The CDR3 loop is CATSRWGRGATNEKLFF. The CDR3 DNA sequence: TGTGCCACCAGCAGGTGGGGGAGGGGGGCAACTAATGAAAAACTGTTTTTT. The genes are TRBV15 and TRBJ1-4; D is perhaps TRBD1 (6 bases). The germline CDR1 and CDR2 sequences are LNHNV and YYDKDF (reference sequence). This CDR3 region has 17 residues. The V and J ends lost 3 bases and 0 bases respectively, with 14 bases between them.

This clone was recorded only once. The chain recombines TRBV7-2 with TRBJ2-3; 9 bases map to TRBD2. V lost 5 bases and J lost 2; bases outside the gene matches: 8. Germline V CDR1 and CDR2: SGHTA, FQGNSA. This CDR3 has 16 residues. CDR3 sequence: CASSLPAGGTTDTQYF. CDR3 DNA: TGTGCCAGCAGCCTACCAGCGGGGGGAACCACAGATACGCAGTATTTT.

The gene calls are TRBV7-2 and TRBJ2-5; D unresolved. The ends were cut back, 4 bases at V and 2 bases at J, with 2 bases in the middle. Germline lookup yields CDR1 SGHTA and CDR2 FQGNSA. This CDR3 has 11 residues. The CDR3 is CASSSQETQYF. The CDR3 nucleotides read TGTGCCAGCAGCTCTCAAGAGACCCAGTACTTC.

The J gene is TRBJ1-1, the V gene TRBV4-3; maybe TRBD1 (5 bases). The CDR3 is made up of 16 amino acids. CDR1 and CDR2 from the germline V gene are LGHNA and YSLEER. The ends were cut back, 0 bases at V and 0 bases at J, with 11 bases in the middle. Here the CDR3 DNA reads TGCGCCAGCAGCCAAGATAGGGGCCAGTTGAACACTGAAGCTTTCTTT. This codes for CASSQDRGQLNTEAFF.

The chain uses TRBV7-9 and TRBJ1-4; D is perhaps TRBD1 (6 bases). Trimming took off 6 bases at V and 0 bases at J, with 14 bases between the two ends. The V gene's germline CDR1 is SEHNR and CDR2 FQNEAQ (reference sequence). This CDR3 spans 16 amino acids. In DNA, the CDR3 is TGTGCCAGCAGGCCCAGGGGAGCATCAACTAATGAAAAACTGTTTTTT. Protein product: CASRPRGASTNEKLFF.

The sample holds a few counts of this clone. The chain is built from TRBV7-2 and TRBJ1-4; TRBD1 matches at 11 bases. The CDR3 sequence is 14 residues long. Germline assignment: CDR1 SGHTA and CDR2 FQGNSA. V lost 2 bases to trimming and J lost 8 bases; unmatched junction nucleotides: 1. This CDR3 reads CASSLRTGGEKLFF. DNA of the CDR3: TGTGCCAGCAGCTTAAGGACAGGGGGCGAAAAACTGTTTTTT.

This chain joins TRBV27 and TRBJ1-1; D may be TRBD1 (6 bases). Per the germline V gene, CDR1 is MNHEY and CDR2 is SMNVEV (reference sequence). There are 16 residues in the CDR3. The V gene lost 2 bases and the J gene lost 4 bases, with 17 bases spanning the gap. The CDR3: CASSLAGTGIITEAFF. The CDR3 DNA reads as TGTGCCAGCAGTTTAGCTGGAACAGGGATCATCACTGAAGCTTTCTTT.